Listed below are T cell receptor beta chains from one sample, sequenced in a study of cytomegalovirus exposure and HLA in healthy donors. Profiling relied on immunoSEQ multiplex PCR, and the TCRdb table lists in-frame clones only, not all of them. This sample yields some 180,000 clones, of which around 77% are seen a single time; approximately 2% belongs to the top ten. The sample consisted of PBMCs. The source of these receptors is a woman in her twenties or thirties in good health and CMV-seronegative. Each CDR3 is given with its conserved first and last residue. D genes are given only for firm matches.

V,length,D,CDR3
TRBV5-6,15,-,CASSLDQGSTGELFF
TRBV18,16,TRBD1,CASSPLGTGAGEKLFF
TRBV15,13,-,CATSYVRNTEAFF
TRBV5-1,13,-,CASSLGPQETQYF
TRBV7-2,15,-,CASSLSPGAGNTIYF
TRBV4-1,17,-,CASSHRLDSSLNTEAFF
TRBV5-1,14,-,CASSAIDREKTQYF
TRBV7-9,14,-,CASSPHGNDYGYTF
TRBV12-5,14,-,CASAPRVNDTEAFF
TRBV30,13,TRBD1,CAWSTGGVNEQFF
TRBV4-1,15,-,CASSHRTQGAYEQYF
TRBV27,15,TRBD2,CASSLTSGLINEQFF
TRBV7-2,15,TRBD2,CASSPIAGGGDTQYF
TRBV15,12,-,CATSRDRGSQYF
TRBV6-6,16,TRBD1,CASSYRAGGRDTEAFF
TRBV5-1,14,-,CASSSTGLNYGYTF
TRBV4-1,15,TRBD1,CASSPTGGLNYGYTF
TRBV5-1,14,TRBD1,CASSLGTDPYEQYF
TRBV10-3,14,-,CAISDQFMNTEAFF
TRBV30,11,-,CAGERGTEAFF
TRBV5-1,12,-,CASSLRDNEQFF
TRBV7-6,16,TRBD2,CASSSRTSGGAETQYF
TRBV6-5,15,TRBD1,CASSFSGGANTEAFF
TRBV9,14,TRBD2,CASSPRGGYETQYF
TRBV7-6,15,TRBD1,CASSLDRGNTGELFF
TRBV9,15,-,CASSVGDRDTYGYTF
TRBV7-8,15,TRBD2,CASSLGLAGDNEQFF
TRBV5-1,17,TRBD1,CASSLLGQGARNYGYTF
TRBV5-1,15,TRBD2,CASSSLAGGPDTQYF
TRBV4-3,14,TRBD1,CASSHGDRGTEAFF
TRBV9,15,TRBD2,CASSANSGGVYGQFF
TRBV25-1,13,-,CASSQQANYGYTF
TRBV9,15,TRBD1,CASSPGAGGNYGYTF
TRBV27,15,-,CASIPTGISNQPQHF
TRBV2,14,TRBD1,CVRTPGDRERGYTF
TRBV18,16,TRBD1,CASSPTGGAVNTEAFF
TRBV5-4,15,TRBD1,CASSAWTGLNTEAFF
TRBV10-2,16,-,CASRKQESSYNSPLHF
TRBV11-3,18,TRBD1,CASSMDRRLILGTYGYTF
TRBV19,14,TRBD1,CASSVQGANTEAFF
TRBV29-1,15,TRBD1,CSGAFTQTGGNEQFF
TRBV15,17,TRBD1,CATSRPLQDRGTDTQYF
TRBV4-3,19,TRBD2,CASSQDWGGGGPITDTQYF
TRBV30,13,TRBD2,CAGKRGGAYEQYF
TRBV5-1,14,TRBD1,CASSPGQGARDYTF
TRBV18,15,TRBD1,CASSSLTGYPETQYF
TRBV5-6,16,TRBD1,CASSLEGTGAPNGYTF
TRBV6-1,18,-,CASSEGGLRSQGGQPQHF
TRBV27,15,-,CASSYRVPSGDTQYF
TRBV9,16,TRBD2,CASSRAGTSLYNEQFF